Presented here are 3 T cell receptor beta chains from one specimen sequenced in a study of vaccination and CD4 T cells after COVID-19. At the Johns Hopkins FTIC core, DNA taken from cultured CD4+ T cells was sequenced by way of the Oncomine TCR Beta short-read assay. TCRdb ran MiXCR on the PCR reads and lists one entry per CDR3 protein. The table lists over 7,000 distinct CDR3 sequences, around 58% of them singletons. Treatment: approximately 10-day PBMC culture with coronavirus spike peptide pools or control peptides (ViraFEST assay). The antigens these receptors bind are not known. The source material was CD4+ T cells from blood, cultured in vitro. These TCRs come from a human donor who had recovered from COVID-19.

The rearrangement joins TRBV28 to TRBJ1-5; tentative D call: TRBD1 (5 bases). This CDR3 has 15 residues. CDR1 is MDHEN, CDR2 SYDVKM, per germline. V lost 7 bases, J lost 4 bases, and 17 bases lay in between. CDR3 nucleotide sequence: TGTGCCAGCATTCGGAGGGGAATCGGGAATCAGCCCCAGCATTTT. This translates into CASIRRGIGNQPQHF. Full variable domain (rest looked up from reference TRBV28 and TRBJ1-5): DVKVTQSSRYLVKRTGEKVFLECVQDMDHENMFWYRQDPGLGLRLIYFSYDVKMKEKGDIPEGYSVSREKKERFSLILESASTNQTSMYLCASIRRGIGNQPQHFGDGTRLSIL.

The chain links TRBV15 to TRBJ2-2, with D uncertain. The CDR3 is made up of 17 amino acids. Per germline, CDR1 LNHNV and CDR2 YYDKDF (reference sequence). V gave up 0 bases and J gave up 1 base, with 12 bases separating them. This CDR3 is CATSRDWGSLNTGELFF. The CDR3 DNA reads as TGTGCCACCAGCAGAGATTGGGGTAGCCTGAACACCGGGGAGCTGTTTTTT.

This chain uses TRBV20-1 with TRBJ1-2; D might be TRBD1 (5 bases). CDR1 is DFQATT and CDR2 is SNEGSKA in the germline V gene (reference sequence). CDR3 length equals 14 residues. With 5 bases removed from V and 1 base from J, the gap between germline ends came to 14 bases. CDR3: CSAYRDGNNYGYTF. The DNA of the CDR3 is TGCAGTGCTTACCGGGACGGAAATAACTATGGCTACACCTTC.